The 17 T cell receptor beta chains below come from one sample, sequenced in a study of T cell repertoires in cytomegalovirus infection. TCRdb passed the reads through MiXCR, listing each CDR3 protein once. The table records roughly 230,000 distinct CDR3 sequences, roughly 6.5% of them present only once. Sequencing was carried out using PBMCs. The receptors derive from a human donor in good health (CMV status not recorded). Some clones in this sample may be carry-over from other donors' samples.

This clonotype was seen repeatedly, ten times or more. The chain has TRBV5-5 and TRBJ2-3, with unresolved D. Germline assignment: CDR1 SGHKS and CDR2 YYEKEE (reference sequence). CDR3 length equals 14 residues. Deletions cut 0 bases from V and 1 base from J, with 6 bases between. CDR3 coding DNA: TGTGCCAGCAGCTTGGATAGGGGCACAGATACGCAGTATTTT. This codes for CASSLDRGTDTQYF.

This clonotype was counted a few times. The V gene is TRBV2, the J gene TRBJ2-4; 8 bases are shared with TRBD1. V lost 3 bases, J lost 5 bases, and 6 bases stayed unmatched. The CDR3 sequence is 15 residues long. Germline loops: CDR1 SNHLY, CDR2 FYNNEI. DNA for the CDR3: TGTGCCAGCAGTGAGGACAGGGTCCGGGAAAACATTCAGTACTTC. Its translation is CASSEDRVRENIQYF.

For this clonotype: A read error is possible here, since a much larger clone lies one base away. The V gene is TRBV12-3 or TRBV12-4, the J gene TRBJ1-2; no firm D call. The CDR3 runs to 15 residues. The V end lost 10 bases, the J end lost 6 bases, and 24 bases lay between the germline ends. For the CDR3, the DNA is TGTGCCAACAACATCCAAGGCGTGTCGAGCGATGGCTACACCTTC. This sequence encodes CANNIQGVSSDGYTF.

The table lists this clonotype with many counts. This chain joins TRBV29-1 and TRBJ1-4; D is perhaps TRBD1 (6 bases). The germline CDR1 and CDR2 sequences are SQVTM and ANQGSEA. There are 13 residues in the CDR3. The V and J ends lost 5 bases and 8 bases respectively, with 15 bases between them. The CDR3 loop is CSVIQGGEEKLFF. CDR3 DNA sequence: TGCAGCGTTATACAGGGAGGAGAGGAAAAACTGTTTTTT.

This clonotype was seen many times. The chain links TRBV29-1 to TRBJ2-3, with TRBD2 matching 12 bases. CDR3 length: 18 amino acids. V lost 3 bases and J lost 4; bases outside the gene matches: 14. Germline values: CDR1 SQVTM, CDR2 ANQGSEA. This chain's CDR3 is CSVEPAGLAGGTADTQYF. For the CDR3, the DNA is TGCAGCGTTGAGCCCGCCGGGCTAGCGGGGGGGACTGCAGATACGCAGTATTTT.

This clonotype was detected ten times or more. The gene calls are TRBV20-1 and TRBJ1-2; TRBD1 matches at 7 bases. Germline trimming cut 0 bases from V and 2 bases from J; bases unmatched to any gene: 6. The CDR3 spans 15 residues. Looked up from germline, CDR1 is DFQATT and CDR2 is SNEGSKA (reference sequence). The CDR3 DNA is TGCAGTGCTAGAGATAGTTCGGGACAGAACTATGGCTACACCTTC. Amino acids: CSARDSSGQNYGYTF.

This clonotype came up many times. V usage is TRBV15 and J usage is TRBJ2-5, with D unresolved. The CDR3 consists of 12 residues. The germline V and J ends were trimmed by 0 bases and 5 bases, with 4 bases remaining between them. Germline V gene data show CDR1 as LNHNV and CDR2 as YYDKDF (reference sequence). CDR3 DNA: TGTGCCACCAGCAGAGATTTCGAGACCCAGTACTTC. Protein product: CATSRDFETQYF.

This clonotype occurred many times. The chain links TRBV7-9 to TRBJ2-5; no firm D call. V lost 2 bases, J lost 2 bases, and 6 bases lay in between. Germline CDR1 is SEHNR and CDR2 is FQNEAQ (reference sequence). CDR3 size: 13 residues. In DNA form, the CDR3 reads TGTGCCAGCAGCTTACCGGATCAAGAGACCCAGTACTTC. The encoded protein is CASSLPDQETQYF. Filled out from reference TRBV7-9 and TRBJ2-5, the complete variable domain reads DTGVSQNPRHKITKRGQNVTFRCDPISEHNRLYWYRQTLGQGPEFLTYFQNEAQLEKSRLLSDRFSAERPKGSFSTLEIQRTEQGDSAMYLCASSLPDQETQYFGPGTRLLVL.

As to this clonotype: The junction and the germline gene differ at one end; a read error may be behind it. The chain employs TRBV4-1 and TRBJ2-1, with 7 bases fitting TRBD1. The CDR3 loop spans 17 amino acids. Germline assignment: CDR1 MGHRA and CDR2 YSYEKL. The CDR3 DNA is TGTGCCGGCAGCCAATACCTGGGACAGTCTCTCCGTAATGAGCAGTTCTTC. Residues: CAGSQYLGQSLRNEQFF.

The rearrangement links TRBV7-6 to TRBJ2-7, with 10 bases aligning to TRBD1. Germline CDR1 is SGHVS and CDR2 is FNYEAQ. Germline trimming cut 5 bases from V and 6 bases from J; bases unmatched to any gene: 10. CDR3 size: 15 residues. CDR3 DNA: TGTGCCAGCAGCACCTCTCCGGGACAGGGGAGCGAGCAGTACTTC. It encodes CASSTSPGQGSEQYF.

This clonotype was detected many times. CDR3: CSATRQGSYEAFF. In DNA, the CDR3 is TGCAGTGCTACCAGACAGGGGTCGTACGAAGCTTTCTTT. V usage is TRBV20-1 and J usage is TRBJ1-1, with TRBD1 matching 8 bases. CDR1 and CDR2 (germline): DFQATT, SNEGSKA (reference sequence). The CDR3 totals 13 residues. V dropped 4 bases and J dropped 8; count of bases not matched to a gene: 9.

This clonotype has just a few counts. The genes are TRBV29-1 and TRBJ1-1; D ambiguous. Germline V gene sequence: CDR1 SQVTM, CDR2 ANQGSEA. V lost 4 bases and J lost 3, with 12 bases in between. The CDR3 spans 13 residues. CDR3 sequence: CSVVPRGDTEAFF. As DNA, the CDR3 is TGCAGCGTTGTCCCTCGAGGTGACACTGAAGCTTTCTTT.

At least ten counts were recorded for this clonotype. V gene TRBV20-1 combines with J gene TRBJ1-1; D is possibly TRBD1 (5 bases). With 5 bases removed from V and 0 bases from J, the gap between germline ends came to 10 bases. Germline assignment: CDR1 DFQATT and CDR2 SNEGSKA (reference sequence). There are 13 residues in the CDR3. CDR3 protein: CSAGRDMNTEAFF. CDR3 bases: TGCAGTGCTGGCAGGGATATGAACACTGAAGCTTTCTTT.

In its sample, this clonotype was seen a few times. This chain connects TRBV14 to TRBJ1-1; D ambiguous. Trimming shortened V by 1 base and J by 5 bases, and 8 bases separated the two germline ends. The CDR3 spans 13 residues. Germline-derived CDR1 and CDR2 are SGHDN and FVKESK. The CDR3 spells CASSQGIGTEAFF. The CDR3 DNA reads as TGTGCCAGCAGCCAAGGGATTGGGACTGAAGCTTTCTTT.

The table lists this clonotype with many counts. The V gene is TRBV4-3, the J gene TRBJ2-5; 11 positions match TRBD2. The CDR3 runs to 13 residues. V shed 11 bases and J 1 base; nucleotides not matched to a gene: 3. Germline V lookup: CDR1 LGHNA, CDR2 YSLEER. The CDR3 sequence: CASSGGLQETQYF. In DNA form, the CDR3 reads TGCGCCTCTAGCGGGGGGCTCCAAGAGACCCAGTACTTC.

This clonotype has at least ten counts. V usage is TRBV7-8 and J usage is TRBJ1-2; D remains ambiguous. Per germline, CDR1 SGHVS and CDR2 FQNEAQ. The CDR3 sequence is 16 residues long. V gave up 1 base and J gave up 0 bases, with 12 bases separating them. CDR3 bases: TGTGCCAGCAGCTTAGAGGCAGCCGCGGCTAACTATGGCTACACCTTC. As protein: CASSLEAAAANYGYTF. The full variable domain, with the rest looked up from reference TRBV7-8 and TRBJ1-2, is GAGVSQSPRYKVAKRGQDVALRCDPISGHVSLFWYQQALGQGPEFLTYFQNEAQLDKSGLPSDRFFAERPEGSVSTLKIQRTQQEDSAVYLCASSLEAAAANYGYTFGSGTRLTVV.

Many counts were recorded for this clonotype. The CDR3 spells CASSSQATVSENTIYF. For the CDR3, the DNA is TGTGCCAGCAGCTCGCAGGCTACCGTCTCGGAAAACACCATATATTTT. The chain is built from TRBV7-2 and TRBJ1-3; no definite D call. The V end lost 4 bases, the J end lost 6 bases, and 19 bases lay between the germline ends. Per germline, CDR1 SGHTA and CDR2 FQGNSA. The CDR3 totals 16 residues. The variable domain in full, completed from reference TRBV7-2 and TRBJ1-3, reads GAGVSQSPSNKVTEKGKDVELRCDPISGHTALYWYRQSLGQGLEFLIYFQGNSAPDKSGLPSDRFSAERTGGSVSTLTIQRTQQEDSAVYLCASSSQATVSENTIYFGEGSWLTVV.